Below, 15 T cell receptor beta chains from the same sample are listed, as sequenced in a study of cytomegalovirus exposure and HLA in healthy donors. PCR amplification relied on 60 Vbeta primers (plus 13 Jbeta primers). Repertoires were generated with immunoSEQ multiplex PCR, while TCRdb's copy carries only in-frame clones and drops some. This sample has over 100,000 clones; over 60% occur once, and the top ten carry approximately 8.5%. The specimen was PBMCs. These receptors originate from a woman aged 40 to 55 in good health and CMV-seropositive.

The genes are TRBV28 and TRBJ2-3, with 7 nucleotides matching TRBD2. The trim removed 6 bases at V and 0 bases at J, leaving 3 bases unmatched. CDR3 length: 14 residues. CDR1 is MDHEN and CDR2 is SYDVKM in the germline V gene. Here the CDR3 DNA reads TGTGCCAGCAGACTAGCGAAGAGCACAGATACGCAGTATTTT. This codes for CASRLAKSTDTQYF.

This clone showed up just a few times. A read error may produce the germline difference seen at one junction end. The genes are TRBV7-9 and TRBJ1-5; 8 bases map to TRBD1. This CDR3 has 12 residues. Germline V gene sequence: CDR1 SEHNR, CDR2 FQNEAQ (reference sequence). The CDR3 loop is CSSSLGTGSQHF. The CDR3, as DNA: TGTTCCAGCAGCTTGGGGACAGGCTCCCAGCATTTT.

For the CDR3, the DNA is TGTGCCAGGAGTAGCGTTAGCTCCTACAATGAGCAGTTCTTC. Translated, it gives CARSSVSSYNEQFF. The chain couples TRBV7-2 to TRBJ2-1; TRBD2 might be the D (5 bases). The CDR3 consists of 14 residues. Between the trimmed V and J ends, which lost 9 bases and 0 bases, there was a span of 12 bases. Germline values: CDR1 SGHTA, CDR2 FQGNSA.

This clone has a single count. The chain joins TRBV30 to TRBJ1-4, with 8 bases aligning to TRBD1. Looked up from germline, CDR1 is GTSNPN and CDR2 is SVGIG (reference sequence). The CDR3 runs 15 residues. Trimming cost V 0 bases and J 7 bases; bases outside gene matches: 7. In DNA form, the CDR3 reads TGTGCCTGGAGTGTACCCGGACAGGGCTCTGAAAAACTGTTTTTT. Translation: CAWSVPGQGSEKLFF.

The CDR3 here is CASSQALRGQYF. The CDR3 bases are TGTGCCAGCAGCCAAGCTCTACGAGGGCAGTACTTC. This rearrangement joins TRBV13 to TRBJ2-7; D is undetermined. The CDR3 is 12 amino acids. V shed 5 bases and J shed 9 bases, with 14 bases lying between them. Per the germline V gene, CDR1 is PRHDT and CDR2 is FYEKMQ (reference sequence).

This clone was seen a handful of times. The chain combines TRBV7-9 with TRBJ2-3; D is possibly TRBD2 (5 bases). Germline loops: CDR1 SEHNR, CDR2 FQNEAQ (reference sequence). The CDR3 loop spans 12 amino acids. V was trimmed by 6 bases and J by 4 bases, leaving 8 bases between them. The CDR3 bases are TGTGCCAGCAGTCCCGGGGCAGATACGCAGTATTTT. Translating it yields CASSPGADTQYF.

This clone is a singleton in its sample. The gene calls are TRBV7-6 and TRBJ2-7, with 8 bases that match TRBD2. The CDR3 totals 17 residues. The germline gives CDR1 SGHVS, CDR2 FNYEAQ. J was trimmed by 3 bases and V by 0 bases; bases with no gene match: 10. The CDR3: CASSLAVEAGGVYEQYF. CDR3 nucleotide sequence: TGTGCCAGCAGCTTAGCTGTTGAGGCGGGGGGAGTCTACGAGCAGTACTTC.

J is TRBJ2-7 and V is TRBV6-6, with 7 positions matching TRBD1. V shed 8 bases, J shed 2 bases, and the junction held 9 bases outside the gene matches. Germline V CDR1 and CDR2: MNHNY, SVGAGI (reference sequence). There are 14 residues in the CDR3. CDR3 in amino acids: CASGRQGVTYEQYF. The CDR3 DNA sequence: TGTGCCAGCGGGAGACAGGGCGTGACCTACGAGCAGTACTTC.

The chain combines TRBV11-2 with TRBJ1-2, with 7 bases fitting TRBD1. This CDR3 contains 15 residues. V shed 3 bases and J 8 bases; nucleotides not matched to a gene: 12. Germline-derived CDR1 and CDR2 are SGHAT and FQNNGV. The CDR3 reads CASSLDRSSSDGYTF. The CDR3 DNA sequence: TGTGCCAGCAGCTTGGACAGGTCATCATCGGACGGCTACACCTTC.

V gene TRBV7-8 combines with J gene TRBJ2-1; 10 nucleotides agree with TRBD1. From germline, CDR1 is SGHVS and CDR2 FQNEAQ. The CDR3 totals 16 residues. Trimming cost V 5 bases and J 6 bases; bases outside gene matches: 10. The CDR3 bases are TGTGCCAGCAGCGGGTGGGACAGGGGAAGGCCCAATGAGCAGTTCTTC. The encoded protein is CASSGWDRGRPNEQFF.

The chain combines TRBV10-1 with TRBJ2-3, with 7 bases identical to TRBD2. From germline, CDR1 is WNHNN and CDR2 SYGVQD (reference sequence). This CDR3 has 14 residues. The junction had 4 bases not matched to a gene; V was cut back by 2 bases and J by 5 bases. Written as DNA, the CDR3 is TGCGCCAGCAGTGAGCGTCCTAGCGGAGATACGCAGTATTTT. The encoded protein is CASSERPSGDTQYF.

The J gene is TRBJ2-1, the V gene TRBV5-1, with unresolved D. Germline assignment: CDR1 SGHRS and CDR2 YFSETQ. This CDR3 contains 14 residues. V was trimmed by 4 bases and J by 1 base, leaving 9 bases between them. In DNA, the CDR3 is TGCGCCAGCAGCCCGACAACATCCTACAATGAGCAGTTCTTC. Residues: CASSPTTSYNEQFF. The whole variable domain, remainder taken from reference TRBV5-1 and TRBJ2-1, is KAGVTQTPRYLIKTRGQQVTLSCSPISGHRSVSWYQQTPGQGLQFLFEYFSETQRNKGNFPGRFSGRQFSNSRSEMNVSTLELGDSALYLCASSPTTSYNEQFFGPGTRLTVL.

The chain employs TRBV5-1 and TRBJ2-7, with D perhaps TRBD1 (5 bases). The CDR3 is made up of 15 amino acids. Germline CDR1 is SGHRS and CDR2 is YFSETQ. Trimming pared 0 bases from V and 6 bases from J, leaving 16 bases between. The CDR3 coding sequence is TGCGCCAGCAGCTTGGCCTTGGCAGGGTTAGGCGAGCAGTACTTC. Translated: CASSLALAGLGEQYF.

This chain uses TRBV2 with TRBJ1-2; 7 bases line up with TRBD1. The junction had 6 bases not matched to a gene; V was cut back by 5 bases and J by 3 bases. Per germline, CDR1 SNHLY and CDR2 FYNNEI. The CDR3 extends over 14 amino acids. The CDR3 sequence: CASSSQGGDYGYTF. CDR3 DNA sequence: TGTGCCAGCAGTTCCCAGGGGGGAGACTATGGCTACACCTTC.

The V call is TRBV5-1, the J call TRBJ2-7; 12 nucleotides agree with TRBD1. The V and J ends lost 3 bases and 6 bases, in that order; junction bases with no gene match: 4. CDR1 is SGHRS and CDR2 is YFSETQ in the germline V gene. The CDR3 spans 14 residues. CDR3 region: CASSSGTGGPEQYF. The DNA for the CDR3 is TGCGCCAGCAGCTCAGGGACAGGGGGCCCCGAGCAGTACTTC.